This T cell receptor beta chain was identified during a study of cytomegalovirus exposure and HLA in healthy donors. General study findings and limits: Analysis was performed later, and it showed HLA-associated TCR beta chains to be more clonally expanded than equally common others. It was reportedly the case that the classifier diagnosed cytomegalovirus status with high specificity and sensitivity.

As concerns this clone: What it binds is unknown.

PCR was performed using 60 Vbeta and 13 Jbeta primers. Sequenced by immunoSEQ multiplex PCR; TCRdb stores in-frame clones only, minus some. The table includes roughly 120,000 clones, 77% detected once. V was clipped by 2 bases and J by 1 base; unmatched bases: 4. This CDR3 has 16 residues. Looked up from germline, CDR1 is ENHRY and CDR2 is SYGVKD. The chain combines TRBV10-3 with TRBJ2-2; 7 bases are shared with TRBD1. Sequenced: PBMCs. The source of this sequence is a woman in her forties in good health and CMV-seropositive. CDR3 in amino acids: CAISEGRGLNTGELFF. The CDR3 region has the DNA TGTGCCATCAGTGAGGGCAGGGGGTTGAACACCGGGGAGCTGTTTTTT.